This entry lists 23 T cell receptor beta chains sequenced from one sample in a study of blood T cell repertoires in COVID-19. Some clones are missing from TCRdb's copy, which holds only in-frame ones; the method was immunoSEQ multiplex PCR. Of about 170,000 clones in the sample, about four fifths are singletons; the top ten hold 3.6%. The sample was PBMCs or T cells enriched from blood (not recorded which). These receptor sequences come from a woman aged 50 to 60 in a cohort exposed to, infected with or recovered from COVID-19 (not recorded which).

The table lists this clone with a count of one. The genes are TRBV10-3 and TRBJ1-6, with D unclear. The germline V and J ends were trimmed by 3 bases and 7 bases, with 4 bases remaining between them. This CDR3 is 12 amino acids long. Germline V gene lookup returns CDR1 ENHRY and CDR2 SYGVKD. The CDR3 DNA is TGTGCCATCAGTGACAGGAATTCACCCCTCCACTTT. Translating it yields CAISDRNSPLHF.

This chain connects TRBV2 to TRBJ2-1, with a tentative D call TRBD2 (5 bases). Germline lookup yields CDR1 SNHLY and CDR2 FYNNEI. The CDR3 consists of 15 residues. The V end lost 7 bases, the J end lost 6 bases, and 19 bases lay between the germline ends. The CDR3 spells CASNTRQVRGNEQFF. For the CDR3, the DNA is TGTGCCAGCAACACCCGGCAGGTTCGGGGCAATGAGCAGTTCTTC.

The gene calls are TRBV19 and TRBJ2-5; D remains unclear. CDR3 length: 15 residues. V lost 5 bases and J 1 base, leaving 14 bases between the germline ends. The germline V gene encodes CDR1 LNHDA and CDR2 SQIVND (reference sequence). CDR3 sequence (DNA): TGTGCCAGTAGTCAAGCTGAGCCTATCCAAGAGACCCAGTACTTC. Translating it yields CASSQAEPIQETQYF.

This clone was detected a few times. V is TRBV19 and J is TRBJ1-1; D may be TRBD1 (6 bases). CDR3 length: 17 residues. The germline gives CDR1 LNHDA, CDR2 SQIVND (reference sequence). Trimming stripped 6 bases from V and 4 bases from J, with 24 bases between. CDR3 bases: TGTGCCAGTAGCGGACGTTTACTTCAGGGGTATGGCACTGAAGCTTTCTTT. Encoded protein: CASSGRLLQGYGTEAFF.

The J gene is TRBJ2-7, the V gene TRBV5-5, with D possibly TRBD1 on 5 matching bases. CDR3 length equals 12 residues. The germline V and J ends were trimmed by 5 bases and 3 bases, with 9 bases remaining between them. The germline V gene has CDR1 SGHKS and CDR2 YYEKEE (reference sequence). CDR3 in amino acids: CASSPQGYEQYF. DNA of the CDR3: TGTGCCAGCAGTCCCCAGGGCTACGAGCAGTACTTC.

A few counts support this clone. The chain couples TRBV30 to TRBJ2-3, with 11 bases lining up with TRBD2. The CDR3 extends over 14 amino acids. Germline CDR1 is GTSNPN and CDR2 is SVGIG (reference sequence). J lost 4 bases, V lost 1 base, and 1 base had no gene match. The chain's CDR3 is CAWSGGLAADTQYF. In DNA form, the CDR3 reads TGTGCCTGGAGTGGGGGACTAGCGGCAGATACGCAGTATTTT.

The chain carries TRBV23-1 and TRBJ1-5; D remains ambiguous. TRBV23-1 is recorded as an ORF, its role being uncertain. The V gene lost 2 bases and the J gene lost 5 bases, with 16 bases spanning the gap. The CDR3 extends over 16 amino acids. DNA for the CDR3: TGCGCCAGCAGTCAACCCCAGAATATATTCGATCAGCCCCAGCATTTT. Translation: CASSQPQNIFDQPQHF.

The gene calls are TRBV13 and TRBJ2-3; no reliable D call. The CDR3 length is 13 residues. Trimming stripped 2 bases from V and 4 bases from J, with 7 bases between. The germline CDR1 and CDR2 sequences are PRHDT and FYEKMQ (reference sequence). CDR3 coding DNA: TGTGCCAGCAGCTTACCTACAGCAGATACGCAGTATTTT. It translates to CASSLPTADTQYF. Based on the CDR3 plus reference TRBV13 and TRBJ2-3, the full variable domain is AAGVIQSPRHLIKEKRETATLKCYPIPRHDTVYWYQQGPGQDPQFLISFYEKMQSDKGSIPDRFSAQQFSDYHSELNMSSLELGDSALYFCASSLPTADTQYFGPGTRLTVL.

The chain links TRBV9 to TRBJ2-3; 8 bases are shared with TRBD1. This CDR3 contains 16 residues. The ends lost 3 bases at V and 2 bases at J; junction bases unmatched: 8. Per the germline V gene, CDR1 is SGDLS and CDR2 is YYNGEE. The DNA of the CDR3 is TGTGCCAGCAGCGCAACCGGACAGGGAAACACAGATACGCAGTATTTT. It translates to CASSATGQGNTDTQYF.

This chain uses TRBV4-2 with TRBJ2-2, with 13 bases matching TRBD2. This CDR3 is 17 amino acids long. Germline CDR1 is LGHNA and CDR2 is YNFKEQ. V lost 4 bases, J lost 3 bases, and 5 bases stayed unmatched. CDR3 DNA sequence: TGTGCCAGCAGCCCCGGACTAGCGGGGGCCTACACCGGGGAGCTGTTTTTT. Protein sequence: CASSPGLAGAYTGELFF.

The sample holds many counts of this clone. The chain uses TRBV7-9 and TRBJ2-1; no reliable D call. V lost 4 bases, J lost 7 bases, and 8 bases lay in between. The CDR3 contains 12 residues. Germline V gene lookup returns CDR1 SEHNR and CDR2 FQNEAQ (reference sequence). Here the CDR3 DNA reads TGTGCCAGCAGCTCTATGGTAAATGAGCAGTTCTTC. Translating gives CASSSMVNEQFF.

The chain links TRBV10-1 to TRBJ2-3; perhaps TRBD1 as D (5 bases). CDR1 and CDR2 (germline): WNHNN, SYGVQD (reference sequence). V lost 3 bases and J lost 0, with 13 bases in between. The CDR3 runs 16 residues. The CDR3 is CASSESMGRSTDTQYF. CDR3 coding DNA: TGCGCCAGCAGTGAAAGTATGGGGCGCAGCACAGATACGCAGTATTTT.

The V call is TRBV27, the J call TRBJ2-1; possible D gene TRBD2, 6 bases. Germline V gene lookup returns CDR1 MNHEY and CDR2 SMNVEV (reference sequence). This CDR3 comprises 16 residues. V was pared by 5 bases and J by 3 bases, with 17 bases between. CDR3 in amino acids: CASSPMTGLDYNEQFF. The CDR3 DNA sequence: TGTGCCAGCAGTCCGATGACGGGACTGGACTACAATGAGCAGTTCTTC.

The chain recombines TRBV7-3 with TRBJ2-6, with D possibly TRBD1 on 5 matching bases. The CDR3 is 15 amino acids. The V end lost 2 bases, the J end lost 2 bases, and 7 bases lay between the germline ends. CDR1 and CDR2 (germline): SGHTA, FQGTGA. The CDR3 nucleotides are TGTGCCAGCAGCTTAGGCAGGGCTGGGGCCAACGTCCTGACTTTC. Translation: CASSLGRAGANVLTF.

With regard to this clone: Germline is not matched at one junction end, which may reflect a read error. V is TRBV28 and J is TRBJ1-6; a weak D match, TRBD1 (6 bases). The length of the CDR3 is 14 residues. Looked up from germline, CDR1 is MDHEN and CDR2 is SYDVKM. CDR3 region: CARSLGKGDSPLHF. The DNA of the CDR3 is TGTGCCAGAAGTTTGGGAAAGGGGGATTCACCCCTCCACTTT.

This clone was observed a handful of times. This chain uses TRBV5-8 with TRBJ2-7, with a weak D call TRBD1 (5 bases). The CDR3 length is 13 residues. V lost 2 bases and J 0 bases, leaving 6 bases between the germline ends. Germline-derived CDR1 and CDR2 are SGHTS and YDEGEE. Here the CDR3 reads CASSLRGSYEQYV. For the CDR3, the DNA is TGTGCCAGCAGCTTAAGGGGCTCCTACGAGCAGTACGTC.

The chain uses TRBV16 and TRBJ2-5; the D gene is possibly TRBD1 (6 bases). The CDR3 consists of 15 residues. Germline CDR1 is KGHSY and CDR2 is FQNENV. V lost 8 bases to trimming and J lost 1 base, with 17 bases between them. The CDR3 region is CASGFRGDGQETQYF. The CDR3 DNA is TGTGCCAGCGGATTCAGGGGAGATGGCCAAGAGACCCAGTACTTC.

The rearrangement uses TRBV19 and TRBJ1-5; possible D gene TRBD1, 5 bases. This CDR3 comprises 12 residues. CDR1 and CDR2 from the germline V gene are LNHDA and SQIVND (reference sequence). Trimming pared 9 bases from V and 4 bases from J, leaving 10 bases between. The CDR3 sequence: CASQGSNQPQHF. The CDR3 nucleotides read TGTGCCAGCCAGGGATCTAATCAGCCCCAGCATTTT.

This clone appeared a few times. The chain joins TRBV27 to TRBJ2-1, with 12 bases lining up with TRBD2. Germline V lookup: CDR1 MNHEY, CDR2 SMNVEV (reference sequence). This CDR3 is 17 amino acids long. The J segment lost 1 base and the V segment lost 6 bases, leaving 7 bases of the junction unmatched. CDR3 loop: CASSRTSGIWSYNEQFF. The CDR3 coding sequence is TGTGCCAGCAGCCGGACTAGCGGGATTTGGTCCTACAATGAGCAGTTCTTC.

The chain carries TRBV7-3 and TRBJ1-1; D is uncertain. Germline V gene data show CDR1 as SGHTA and CDR2 as FQGTGA. V lost 4 bases to trimming and J lost 2 bases, with 14 bases between them. This CDR3 is 15 amino acids long. The CDR3 coding sequence is TGTGCCAGCAGCTCGTCGGGAGCCCTAAACACTGAAGCTTTCTTT. Translated, it gives CASSSSGALNTEAFF.

The gene calls are TRBV11-2 and TRBJ2-2; D remains unclear. The CDR3 loop spans 15 amino acids. V dropped 3 bases and J dropped 1 base, with 9 bases sitting between them. Looked up from germline, CDR1 is SGHAT and CDR2 is FQNNGV. The CDR3 reads CASSFFAGNTGELFF. For the CDR3, the DNA is TGTGCCAGCAGCTTCTTTGCAGGGAACACCGGGGAGCTGTTTTTT.

This clone was seen only once. The rearrangement uses TRBV5-1 and TRBJ2-7; TRBD1 aligns across 11 bases. This CDR3 region has 16 residues. CDR1 is SGHRS, CDR2 YFSETQ, per germline. Trimming took 2 bases from V and 2 from J; bases not matched to a gene: 6. In nucleotides, the CDR3 is TGCGCCAGCAGCTTAAAACCGGGACAGGGGGCCTACGAGCAGTACTTC. Residues: CASSLKPGQGAYEQYF.

The J gene is TRBJ1-3, the V gene TRBV7-2, with D unresolved. Germline lookup yields CDR1 SGHTA and CDR2 FQGNSA. This CDR3 has 15 amino acids. V shed 0 bases and J shed 3 bases, with 9 bases lying between them. CDR3: CASSLASGSGNTIYF. CDR3 in DNA: TGTGCCAGCAGCTTAGCTTCGGGGAGTGGAAACACCATATATTTT.